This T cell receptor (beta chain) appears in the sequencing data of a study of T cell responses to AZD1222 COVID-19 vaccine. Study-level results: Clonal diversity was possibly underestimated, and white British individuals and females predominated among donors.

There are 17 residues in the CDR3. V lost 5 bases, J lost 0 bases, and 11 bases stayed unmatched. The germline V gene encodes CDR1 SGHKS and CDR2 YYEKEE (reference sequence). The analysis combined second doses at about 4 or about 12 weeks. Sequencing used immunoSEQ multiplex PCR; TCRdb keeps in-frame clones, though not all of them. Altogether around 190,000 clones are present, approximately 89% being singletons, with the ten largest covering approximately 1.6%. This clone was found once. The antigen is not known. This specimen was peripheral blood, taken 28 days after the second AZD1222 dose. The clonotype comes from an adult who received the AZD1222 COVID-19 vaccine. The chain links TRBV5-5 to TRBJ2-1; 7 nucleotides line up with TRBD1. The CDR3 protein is CASRLRQGVSSYNEQFF. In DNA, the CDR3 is TGTGCCAGCAGACTCCGGCAGGGGGTGAGCTCCTACAATGAGCAGTTCTTC.